These T cell receptor beta chains were read from a single sample in a study of graft-versus-host responses after intestinal transplantation. Using immunoSEQ multiplex PCR, the repertoire was profiled, and TCRdb retains in-frame clones only, with some absent. The repertoire consists of 120,000 or so clones, with 80% to 95% occurring once and the leading ten covering 0.4% to 0.55%. The antigens for these receptors are not known. Sequences were derived from unstimulated CD8+ T cells sorted from spleen or lymph node cells, sampled before intestinal transplant. These receptors originate from a human donor who received an intestinal transplant. Each CDR3 is given with its conserved first and last residue. D genes are given only for firm matches. The listing skips clone size in some rows; elsewhere it reads once, few, many or a size class.

-,TRBD1,TRBJ1-3,TRBV6-1,CASSDWTGPGNTIYF,TGTGCCAGCAGTGACTGGACAGGCCCCGGAAACACCATATATTTT
-,-,TRBJ2-5,TRBV7-6,CASSLSPRREKETQYF,TGTGCCAGCAGCTTATCCCCTCGGAGGGAGAAGGAGACCCAGTACTTC
-,-,TRBJ1-2,TRBV7-9,CASSPGTSVNYGYTF,TGTGCCAGCAGCCCCGGGACAAGTGTAAACTATGGCTACACCTTC
-,-,TRBJ1-5,TRBV15,CATSTSPGQPQHF,TGTGCCACCAGCACATCGCCGGGACAGCCCCAGCATTTT
-,-,TRBJ2-1,TRBV27,CASSLGSSAYNEQFF,TGTGCCAGCAGTTTAGGCAGCAGCGCCTACAATGAGCAGTTCTTC
-,TRBD2,TRBJ2-1,TRBV4-1,CASSPLPLAGEGLGEQFF,TGCGCCAGCAGCCCGCTCCCGCTAGCGGGAGAAGGCCTCGGGGAGCAGTTCTTC
-,-,TRBJ2-7,TRBV6-8,CASSYSLEQYF,TGTGCCAGCAGTTACTCGCTCGAGCAGTACTTC
-,-,TRBJ2-2,TRBV29-1,CSAAVGHGELFF,TGCAGCGCAGCAGTGGGGCACGGGGAGCTGTTTTTT
-,-,TRBJ2-1,TRBV5-1,CASSWSSSNEQFF,TGCGCCAGCAGCTGGAGTTCAAGCAATGAGCAGTTCTTC
-,-,TRBJ1-5,TRBV6-5,CASSTVKPQHF,TGTGCCAGCAGTACCGTAAAGCCCCAGCATTTT
once,-,TRBJ2-7,TRBV7-3,CASSSMTGEQYF,TGTGCCAGCAGCTCCATGACGGGAGAGCAGTACTTC
-,-,TRBJ2-7,TRBV16,CASSQSQVRDEQYF,TGTGCCAGCAGCCAATCGCAGGTCAGGGACGAGCAGTACTTC
-,-,TRBJ2-5,TRBV30,CAWSVGPGDQYF,TGTGCCTGGAGTGTAGGTCCGGGAGACCAGTACTTC